The T cell receptor (beta chain) described here comes from a study of T cell clones after liver transplantation. Method: immunoSEQ multiplex PCR; TCRdb's copy keeps in-frame clones and lacks some. The table shows around 97,000 clones, with about 86% occurring only once. Sequencing was performed on CD4+ T cells from blood, taken around 49 months after liver transplant. This sequence originates from a human patient who received a liver transplant. Part of the T cells may come from the graft donor.

CDR3 bases: TGTGCCAGCAGCCCCCGACAGGGACACCGAGAGACCCAGTACTTC. Its translation: CASSPRQGHRETQYF. The rearrangement uses TRBV9 and TRBJ2-5; 7 bases agree with TRBD1. Trimming took 4 bases from V and 4 from J; bases not matched to a gene: 10. CDR1 is SGDLS, CDR2 YYNGEE, per germline. The CDR3 has 15 amino acids.